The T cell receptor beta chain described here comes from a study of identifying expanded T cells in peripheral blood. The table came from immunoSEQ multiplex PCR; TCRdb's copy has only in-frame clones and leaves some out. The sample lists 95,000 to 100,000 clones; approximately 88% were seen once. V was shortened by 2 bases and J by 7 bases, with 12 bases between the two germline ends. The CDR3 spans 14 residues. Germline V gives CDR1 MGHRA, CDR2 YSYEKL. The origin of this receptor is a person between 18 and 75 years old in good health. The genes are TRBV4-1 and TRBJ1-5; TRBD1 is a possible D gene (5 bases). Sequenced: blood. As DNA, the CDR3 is TGCGCCAGCAGCCAATGGAGCCAGGGACAGCCCCAGCATTTT. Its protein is CASSQWSQGQPQHF.